This T cell receptor beta chain emerged from a study of CD8 T cells in ankylosing spondylitis (dated 2017 in TCRdb). Study-wide context: The study set out to find disease-linked TCR variants by profiling T cell receptor beta repertoires in ankylosing spondylitis patients and healthy donors. The full study cohort comprised roughly 24 ankylosing spondylitis patients and approximately 100 healthy donors. Peripheral blood samples were taken, and synovial fluid was additionally collected from ankylosing spondylitis patients. Study-level results and caveats: A TCR beta motif of 7 or 8 highly homologous amino acid variants appeared characteristic of blood from ankylosing spondylitis patients. According to the report, matched synovial fluid samples from ankylosing spondylitis patients were significantly enriched for the disease-linked clones. The disease-linked clones had a CD8+ phenotype and were found at relatively low frequencies in peripheral blood. Some motif variants were previously reported in synovial fluid and blood of reactive arthritis patients, suggesting common disease-initiation mechanisms.

Ten or more counts support this clonotype. Its antigen remains undetermined. No base quality information exists; no much larger clone differs at one position. Sequenced on an Illumina HiSeq 2500. Quantitative 5'-RACE with molecular barcodes was the method used to prepare the TCR beta libraries. The published analysis was carried out like this. To identify disease-linked TCR variants, a new computational method was used, one built on a probabilistic model of VDJ rearrangement. TCRdb trimmed the raw reads at Q25, called clones with MiXCR and kept productive beta chains. Entries that share a CDR3 protein sequence are merged under the most common genes and DNA. The V and J calls here are based on TCRdb, not the publication. The sample table lists 270,000 or so distinct CDR3 sequences, about 18% of them with a count of one. Jointly, the top ten make up less than 35% of the sample. Reading the germline V gene gives CDR1 WSHSY and CDR2 SAAADI. V ends up 6 bases short and J 4 bases short, with an unmatched junction base count of 7. Its CDR3 holds 15 amino acids, cysteine through phenylalanine. Only CDR3 DNA is held: 45 bases, read in frame from base 1.

The receptor chain draws on TRBV10-2 and TRBJ2-1; TRBD2 agrees with 9 junctional bases. Sample: blood, either unsorted or a sorted T cell fraction (not recorded which). This sequence was found in a male donor with ankylosing spondylitis or in good health (not recorded which). The CDR3 reads CASRDLAGGYNEQFF. The DNA is as follows: TGCGCCAGCAGGGACTTGGCGGGAGGGTACAATGAGCAGTTCTTC.